The 17 T cell receptor beta chains below all came from one sample that was sequenced in a study of patients and donors after allogeneic stem cell transplantation. TCRdb analysed the RT-PCR reads with MiXCR anew, one entry per CDR3 protein. The data show about 960,000 distinct CDR3 sequences, with roughly 17% seen just once and roughly 6% held by the top ten. Sequencing was done on a sample of blood, either unsorted or a sorted T cell fraction (not recorded which). The receptors derive from a human donor who was either an allogeneic HSCT recipient or a stem cell or donor lymphocyte infusion donor (not recorded which). It is not recorded whose cells these are; they may come from a transplant donor.

The chain carries TRBV10-3 and TRBJ2-7; perhaps D is TRBD1 or TRBD2 (5 bases each). Germline CDR1 and CDR2: ENHRY and SYGVKD. The ends were cut back, 6 bases at V and 4 bases at J, with 16 bases in the middle. The CDR3 is 14 amino acids. DNA of the CDR3: TGTGCCATCAGCCCCGGACGGGACGGTTACGAGCAGTACTTC. Translated: CAISPGRDGYEQYF.

The chain couples TRBV11-2 to TRBJ1-2, with TRBD1 matching over 7 bases. Germline loops: CDR1 SGHAT, CDR2 FQNNGV. V lost 3 bases to trimming and J lost 6 bases; unmatched junction nucleotides: 16. CDR3 length equals 17 residues. The CDR3 sequence is CASSFRPGQDPFDGYTF. The CDR3 DNA follows: TGTGCCAGCAGCTTTCGACCTGGACAGGACCCGTTTGATGGCTACACCTTC.

This clonotype was counted at least ten times. V and J are TRBV6-1 and TRBJ2-7, with TRBD2 identical over 11 bases. J lost 4 bases, V lost 5 bases, and 1 base had no gene match. Germline V gives CDR1 MNHNS, CDR2 SASEGT. The CDR3 totals 13 residues. The CDR3 sequence is CASSRTSGYEQYF. CDR3 coding DNA: TGTGCCAGCAGTCGGACTAGCGGGTACGAGCAGTACTTC.

The rearrangement uses TRBV7-9 and TRBJ2-7; 7 bases align to TRBD2. Germline CDR1 SEHNR, CDR2 FQNEAQ (reference sequence). The CDR3 consists of 14 residues. V was clipped by 5 bases and J by 0 bases; unmatched bases: 4. CDR3 DNA sequence: TGTGCCAGCAGCGGCTGGGAGGGCTCCTACGAGCAGTACTTC. This codes for CASSGWEGSYEQYF. Using reference TRBV7-9 and TRBJ2-7 for the parts outside the CDR3, the full variable domain is DTGVSQNPRHKITKRGQNVTFRCDPISEHNRLYWYRQTLGQGPEFLTYFQNEAQLEKSRLLSDRFSAERPKGSFSTLEIQRTEQGDSAMYLCASSGWEGSYEQYFGPGTRLTVT.

This clonotype has more than one count but fewer than ten. V is TRBV9 and J is TRBJ2-5, with D perhaps matching TRBD1 or TRBD2 (5 bases each). The germline V gene has CDR1 SGDLS and CDR2 YYNGEE. This CDR3 has 14 amino acids. V lost 1 base, J lost 2 bases, and 9 bases lay in between. In DNA form, the CDR3 reads TGTGCCAGCAGCGTAAGTTGGGGGCAAGAGACCCAGTACTTC. This gives the protein CASSVSWGQETQYF.

This clonotype was counted between two and nine times. The chain links TRBV10-3 to TRBJ2-1; D is possibly TRBD1 or TRBD2 (5 bases each). The germline CDR1 and CDR2 sequences are ENHRY and SYGVKD. CDR3 length: 9 residues. The V gene lost 9 bases and the J gene lost 10 bases, with 7 bases spanning the gap. In DNA, the CDR3 is TGTGCCATGGGGGAAGAGCAGTTCTTC. This codes for CAMGEEQFF.

This clonotype was counted between two and nine times. The CDR3 DNA reads TGCAGCGGCAGCAATTTCTACGAGCAGTACTTC. It encodes CSGSNFYEQYF. V is TRBV29-1 and J is TRBJ2-7; no clear D gene. Per the germline V gene, CDR1 is SQVTM and CDR2 is ANQGSEA. This CDR3 is 11 amino acids long. Trimming left V 7 bases short and J 3 bases short, with 10 bases between.

The chain links TRBV27 to TRBJ1-6; D remains unclear. Germline CDR1 and CDR2: MNHEY and SMNVEV (reference sequence). The CDR3 sequence is 14 residues long. The V and J ends lost 8 bases and 8 bases respectively, with 16 bases between them. The CDR3 nucleotides read TGTGCCAGCGCTCTGGGCCTCCCTGATTCACCCCTCCACTTT. Translated, it gives CASALGLPDSPLHF.

Turning to this clonotype: It may be a read error: a sequence one base away is much more abundant. J is TRBJ2-1 and V is TRBV12-3 or TRBV12-4; 7 bases align to TRBD1. The CDR3 spans 15 residues. The CDR3 protein is CASSFRQGRRNEQSF. CDR3 in DNA: TGTGCCAGCAGTTTTCGACAGGGCAGAAGGAATGAGCAGTCCTTC.

The rearrangement uses TRBV4-1 and TRBJ2-7, with D perhaps assigned TRBD1 or TRBD2 (5 bases each). Germline CDR1 is MGHRA and CDR2 is YSYEKL. The CDR3 runs to 15 residues. The V end was cut by 4 bases, the J end by 4 bases, with 17 bases between. The CDR3 sequence: CASSPGRREGYEQYF. CDR3 in DNA: TGCGCCAGCAGCCCAGGGCGTCGAGAGGGGTACGAGCAGTACTTC.

The table lists this clonotype with a few counts. The chain recombines TRBV12-3 or TRBV12-4 with TRBJ2-3; possibly TRBD2 for D (7 bases). This CDR3 contains 16 residues. The germline V and J ends were trimmed by 3 bases and 4 bases, with 17 bases remaining between them. CDR3 sequence reads: CASSFNGGGPSDTQYF. DNA for the CDR3: TGTGCCAGCAGTTTCAATGGGGGGGGGCCCTCAGATACGCAGTATTTT.

This clonotype was recorded only once. The chain recombines TRBV27 with TRBJ1-6, with D hard to call. The V end was cut by 4 bases, the J end by 0 bases, with 7 bases between. This CDR3 is 15 amino acids long. Germline CDR1 reads MNHEY; CDR2 reads SMNVEV (reference sequence). This CDR3 is CASSSPGSYNSPLHF. The CDR3 nucleotides read TGTGCCAGCAGTTCCCCCGGCTCCTATAATTCACCCCTCCACTTT.

This chain links TRBV10-3 with TRBJ2-1, with a weak D call TRBD2 (5 bases). CDR1 is ENHRY and CDR2 is SYGVKD in the germline V gene. V lost 4 bases and J lost 12, with 13 bases in between. This CDR3 is 12 amino acids long. CDR3 coding DNA: TGTGCCATCAGTGTTGGCCTCGAGGGGCAGTTCTTC. Translated: CAISVGLEGQFF.

The rearrangement links TRBV7-2 to TRBJ1-6; the D gene is possibly TRBD1 (5 bases). CDR1 is SGHTA, CDR2 FQGNSA, per germline. The CDR3 contains 15 residues. The ends were cut back, 1 base at V and 7 bases at J, with 11 bases in the middle. The CDR3 DNA follows: TGTGCCAGCAGCTTAGATCAACAGGACAATTCACCCCTCCACTTT. It is translated as CASSLDQQDNSPLHF.

In this sample, this clonotype turned up a few times. The DNA of the CDR3 is TGTGCCAGCAGTCAGCGGCCCCAGCATTTT. This translates into CASSQRPQHF. The chain has TRBV21-1 and TRBJ1-5. TRBV21-1 is assigned pseudogene status. This CDR3 contains 10 residues.

This clonotype was counted a few times. V is TRBV3-1 and J is TRBJ1-4; D not resolved. Germline V gene data show CDR1 as LGHDT and CDR2 as YNNKEL (reference sequence). The CDR3 extends over 12 amino acids. V lost 6 bases, J lost 5 bases, and 7 bases lay in between. For the CDR3, the DNA is TGTGCCAGCAGGGACTGGAATGAAAAACTGTTTTTT. Translation gives CASRDWNEKLFF.

The rearrangement uses TRBV9 and TRBJ2-5; 11 bases are a match to TRBD2. Germline lookup yields CDR1 SGDLS and CDR2 YYNGEE. V lost 4 bases, J lost 1 base, and 6 bases stayed unmatched. This CDR3 has 16 amino acids. The CDR3 nucleotides read TGTGCCAGCAGCCCCCAGGGACTAGCGGTCCAAGAGACCCAGTACTTC. Translating it yields CASSPQGLAVQETQYF.